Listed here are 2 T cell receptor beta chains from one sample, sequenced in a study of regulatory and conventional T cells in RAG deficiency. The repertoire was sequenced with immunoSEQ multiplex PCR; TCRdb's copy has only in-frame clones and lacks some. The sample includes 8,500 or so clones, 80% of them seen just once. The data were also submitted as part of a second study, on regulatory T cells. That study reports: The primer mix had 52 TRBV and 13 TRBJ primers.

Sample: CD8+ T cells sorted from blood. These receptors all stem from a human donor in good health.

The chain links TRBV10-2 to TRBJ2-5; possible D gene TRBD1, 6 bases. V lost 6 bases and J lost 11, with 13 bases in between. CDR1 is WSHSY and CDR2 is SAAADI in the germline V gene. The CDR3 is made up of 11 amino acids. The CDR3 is CASRSGVVQYF. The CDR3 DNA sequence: TGCGCCAGCAGGTCAGGGGTCGTGCAGTACTTC.

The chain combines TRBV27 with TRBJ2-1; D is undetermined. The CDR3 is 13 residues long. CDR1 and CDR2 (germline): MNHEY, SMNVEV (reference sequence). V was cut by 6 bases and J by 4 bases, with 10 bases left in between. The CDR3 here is CASSRNPYNEQFF. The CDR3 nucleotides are TGTGCCAGCAGCCGTAACCCGTACAATGAGCAGTTCTTC.